This T cell receptor (beta chain) was identified during a study of blood T cells in healthy people across ages. A J-beta primer mix and a sample-barcoded 5' primer were used in a second PCR of about 6 to 12 cycles. TCRdb redid the calling of the 5' RACE reads with MiXCR, one entry per CDR3 protein. The sample includes about 1.4 million distinct CDR3 sequences, almost 60% of them seen just once. This CDR3 has 13 residues. J was trimmed by 7 bases and V by 5 bases; bases with no gene match: 7. Germline V gives CDR1 SQVTM, CDR2 ANQGSEA. The V call is TRBV29-1, the J call TRBJ2-7; 11 nucleotides align to TRBD2. The clonotype comes from a young man in good health. What was sequenced was blood. The CDR3 here is CSVRPSGRWEQYF. The CDR3 nucleotides are TGCAGCGTTCGCCCTAGCGGGAGGTGGGAGCAGTACTTC.